One and the same sample provided the 14 T cell receptor beta chains below, sequenced in a study of cytomegalovirus exposure and HLA in healthy donors. This PCR relied on a set of 60 Vbeta primers and 13 Jbeta primers. Produced via immunoSEQ multiplex PCR; TCRdb's table is partial and in-frame only. The sample holds more than 150,000 clones, around four fifths seen once. Sequenced input: PBMCs. The receptors were sampled from a woman between 50 and 59 years old in good health and CMV-seropositive.

The rearrangement uses TRBV7-8 and TRBJ2-2, with 15 bases fitting TRBD2. This CDR3 region has 16 residues. Germline V gene lookup returns CDR1 SGHVS and CDR2 FQNEAQ. V trimming: 5 bases; J trimming: 4 bases; junction bases outside the gene matches: 2. DNA for the CDR3: TGTGCCAGCAGCCGGACTAGCGGGGGGGTCACCGGGGAGCTGTTTTTT. Protein product: CASSRTSGGVTGELFF.

The V call is TRBV5-4, the J call TRBJ2-3; 12 bases match TRBD2. J was trimmed by 2 bases and V by 4 bases; bases with no gene match: 5. The germline V gene has CDR1 SGHNT and CDR2 YYREEE (reference sequence). The CDR3 is 16 residues long. CDR3 bases: TGTGCCAGCAGCCTCCGACTAGCGGGGGTCACAGATACGCAGTATTTT. It is translated as CASSLRLAGVTDTQYF.

The rearrangement uses TRBV5-4 and TRBJ2-1; 9 nucleotides align to TRBD2. The CDR3 spans 15 residues. Trimming removed 1 base from V and 9 bases from J; junction bases left unmatched: 8. Germline assignment: CDR1 SGHNT and CDR2 YYREEE (reference sequence). In nucleotides, the CDR3 is TGTGCCAGCAGCTTGCCTGCGGGGGGGCCTTCTGAGCAGTTCTTC. Protein sequence: CASSLPAGGPSEQFF.

The chain recombines TRBV15 with TRBJ1-2, with 7 nucleotides matching TRBD1. The CDR3 has 16 amino acids. Per germline, CDR1 LNHNV and CDR2 YYDKDF (reference sequence). The J segment lost 0 bases and the V segment lost 5 bases, leaving 9 bases of the junction unmatched. The CDR3 is CATSQGGQIANYGYTF. The CDR3, as DNA: TGTGCCACCAGCCAGGGGGGACAAATAGCTAACTATGGCTACACCTTC.

The genes are TRBV7-9 and TRBJ2-5; tentatively, D is TRBD1 (6 bases). This CDR3 comprises 16 residues. V shed 5 bases and J shed 4 bases, with 20 bases lying between them. CDR1 is SEHNR and CDR2 is FQNEAQ in the germline V gene (reference sequence). The CDR3 region is CASSPPGSVRGETQYF. For the CDR3, the DNA is TGTGCCAGCAGCCCACCGGGCTCGGTCAGGGGAGAGACCCAGTACTTC. The full variable domain, its missing parts supplied by reference TRBV7-9 and TRBJ2-5, is DTGVSQNPRHKITKRGQNVTFRCDPISEHNRLYWYRQTLGQGPEFLTYFQNEAQLEKSRLLSDRFSAERPKGSFSTLEIQRTEQGDSAMYLCASSPPGSVRGETQYFGPGTRLLVL.

The V gene is TRBV2, the J gene TRBJ2-2; 7 nucleotides align to TRBD2. Trimming cost V 4 bases and J 2 bases; bases outside gene matches: 4. CDR1 and CDR2 (germline): SNHLY, FYNNEI. CDR3 size: 15 residues. The CDR3 loop is CASSVASGNTGELFF. The CDR3 nucleotides read TGTGCCAGCAGTGTGGCTAGCGGCAACACCGGGGAGCTGTTTTTT.

The V call is TRBV21-1, the J call TRBJ2-1; the tabulated D call, TRBD2, remains unverified against the DNA. TRBV21-1 is recorded as a pseudogene. This CDR3 contains 18 residues. The CDR3 is CASSKGQPLAGGGNEQFF. CDR3 in DNA: TGTGCCAGCAGCAAAGGACAGCCACTAGCGGGGGGAGGGAATGAGCAGTTCTTC.

The V call is TRBV9, the J call TRBJ2-3; D is possibly TRBD2 (6 bases). Per germline, CDR1 SGDLS and CDR2 YYNGEE. Trimming removed 3 bases at V and 3 bases at J, with 11 bases between. The CDR3 runs 14 residues. CDR3 in amino acids: CASSGGVGTDTQYF. CDR3 sequence (DNA): TGTGCCAGCAGCGGGGGGGTTGGAACAGATACGCAGTATTTT.

V gene TRBV9 combines with J gene TRBJ2-5, with a tentative D call TRBD2 (6 bases). V was shortened by 0 bases and J by 5 bases, with 14 bases between the two germline ends. Germline CDR1 SGDLS, CDR2 YYNGEE. This CDR3 has 15 amino acids. The DNA for the CDR3 is TGTGCCAGCAGCGTAGCTACGGGCGGGACGGAGACCCAGTACTTC. This codes for CASSVATGGTETQYF.

This clone turned up a few times. This rearrangement joins TRBV7-2 to TRBJ1-1; the match to TRBD1 covers 9 bases. This CDR3 region has 14 residues. Germline CDR1 SGHTA, CDR2 FQGNSA. The V segment lost 2 bases and the J segment 5 bases; nucleotides outside the gene matches: 3. CDR3 amino acids: CASSLNRGLTEAFF. CDR3 sequence (DNA): TGTGCCAGCAGCTTAAACAGGGGGCTGACTGAAGCTTTCTTT. Together with reference TRBV7-2 and TRBJ1-1, the CDR3 gives the full variable domain: GAGVSQSPSNKVTEKGKDVELRCDPISGHTALYWYRQSLGQGLEFLIYFQGNSAPDKSGLPSDRFSAERTGGSVSTLTIQRTQQEDSAVYLCASSLNRGLTEAFFGQGTRLTVV.

In its sample, this clone was seen once. The chain joins TRBV19 to TRBJ1-5; 9 bases match TRBD1. Germline CDR1 is LNHDA and CDR2 is SQIVND (reference sequence). The V and J ends lost 4 bases and 4 bases, in that order; junction bases with no gene match: 8. The CDR3 runs to 16 residues. The CDR3 is CASSTLPGQGNQPQHF. CDR3 nucleotide sequence: TGTGCCAGTAGTACACTACCGGGACAGGGAAATCAGCCCCAGCATTTT. Full variable domain (remainder filled in from reference TRBV19 and TRBJ1-5): DGGITQSPKYLFRKEGQNVTLSCEQNLNHDAMYWYRQDPGQGLRLIYYSQIVNDFQKGDIAEGYSVSREKKESFPLTVTSAQKNPTAFYLCASSTLPGQGNQPQHFGDGTRLSIL.

The chain has TRBV5-1 and TRBJ1-6, with 7 bases lining up with TRBD1. The CDR3 runs 15 residues. V trimming: 0 bases; J trimming: 9 bases; junction bases outside the gene matches: 6. Germline assignment: CDR1 SGHRS and CDR2 YFSETQ. The CDR3 spells CASSLEGQSASPLHF. CDR3 DNA: TGCGCCAGCAGCTTGGAGGGACAGTCGGCTTCACCCCTCCACTTT. Using reference TRBV5-1 and TRBJ1-6 for the parts outside the CDR3, the full variable domain is KAGVTQTPRYLIKTRGQQVTLSCSPISGHRSVSWYQQTPGQGLQFLFEYFSETQRNKGNFPGRFSGRQFSNSRSEMNVSTLELGDSALYLCASSLEGQSASPLHFGNGTRLTVT.

This clone was recorded only once. The chain is built from TRBV7-3 and TRBJ2-1, with 7 bases that match TRBD2. This CDR3 contains 15 residues. Germline lookup yields CDR1 SGHTA and CDR2 FQGTGA. V trimming: 1 base; J trimming: 7 bases; junction bases outside the gene matches: 7. The CDR3 is CASSLSFLGGNEQFF. CDR3 nucleotides: TGTGCCAGCAGCTTAAGCTTCCTCGGGGGGAATGAGCAGTTCTTC.

The chain uses TRBV11-3 and TRBJ2-2; a possible D gene is TRBD2 (5 bases). Germline values: CDR1 SGHNT, CDR2 YENEEA. Trimming removed 4 bases at V and 7 bases at J, with 13 bases between. The CDR3 has 14 amino acids. CDR3 DNA: TGTGCCAGCAGCTCCCCGGTCGAGGGCGGGGAGCTGTTTTTT. Translating it yields CASSSPVEGGELFF.